Shown below are 32 T cell receptor beta chains from a single sample sequenced in a study of OX40 agonist ivuxolimab in advanced cancers. This table comes from immunoSEQ multiplex PCR, and its TCRdb copy is limited to in-frame clones, with some not included. In the table there are 5,000 to 7,500 clones, roughly three quarters of which are singletons. The sequences come from CD4+ or CD8+ T cells sorted from blood, collected in a trial of the OX40 agonist ivuxolimab. The receptor set was obtained from an adult with an advanced solid tumor such as melanoma, head and neck, liver or kidney cancer.

The V and J genes are TRBV7-2 and TRBJ2-7; 9 bases line up with TRBD2. The CDR3 is 16 amino acids. V lost 1 base, J lost 3 bases, and 7 bases stayed unmatched. Germline V gene lookup returns CDR1 SGHTA and CDR2 FQGNSA. This CDR3 reads CASSLDRRGGRYEQYF. The CDR3 coding sequence is TGTGCCAGCAGCTTAGACAGGCGGGGGGGGCGCTACGAGCAGTACTTC.

This rearrangement joins TRBV6-5 to TRBJ2-7, with D perhaps TRBD1 (5 bases). The ends were cut back, 4 bases at V and 2 bases at J, with 9 bases in the middle. This CDR3 has 13 residues. Looked up from germline, CDR1 is MNHEY and CDR2 is SVGAGI. CDR3 sequence reads: CASSLGLTYEQYF. The CDR3 bases are TGTGCCAGCAGTTTGGGGCTTACCTACGAGCAGTACTTC.

This clone was seen only once. This chain links TRBV9 with TRBJ2-1; the match to TRBD2 covers 7 bases. The CDR3 extends over 17 amino acids. The germline gives CDR1 SGDLS, CDR2 YYNGEE. Losses at the gene ends were 4 bases for V and 1 base for J; bases not matched to a gene: 11. The DNA of the CDR3 is TGTGCCAGCAGCTCCCAGTCGGGGGGTCTGTCCTACAATGAGCAGTTCTTC. Protein sequence: CASSSQSGGLSYNEQFF.

The rearrangement links TRBV6-6 to TRBJ2-1, with D uncertain. The germline V gene encodes CDR1 MNHNY and CDR2 SVGAGI (reference sequence). This CDR3 is 15 amino acids long. Deletions cut 2 bases from V and 4 bases from J, with 12 bases between. The CDR3 region has the DNA TGTGCCAGCAGTTACCGGGCGGAAACATACAATGAGCAGTTCTTC. It translates to CASSYRAETYNEQFF.

The rearrangement joins TRBV27 to TRBJ2-7, with 8 bases fitting TRBD1. CDR1 is MNHEY and CDR2 is SMNVEV in the germline V gene (reference sequence). The CDR3 totals 16 residues. The V and J ends lost 0 bases and 5 bases, in that order; junction bases with no gene match: 9. In DNA, the CDR3 is TGTGCCAGCAGTTTATCGACGGTCGGACAGGGCCACGAGCAGTACTTC. As protein: CASSLSTVGQGHEQYF.

The J gene is TRBJ2-2, the V gene TRBV7-2; unclear D gene. The germline V gene has CDR1 SGHTA and CDR2 FQGNSA. Trimming stripped 1 base from V and 0 bases from J, with 6 bases between. The CDR3 is 15 amino acids. The chain's CDR3 is CASSLVTPNTGELFF. The CDR3 nucleotides are TGTGCCAGCAGCTTAGTTACCCCGAACACCGGGGAGCTGTTTTTT.

The chain joins TRBV7-9 to TRBJ1-1; no clear D gene. Germline-derived CDR1 and CDR2 are SEHNR and FQNEAQ (reference sequence). There are 13 residues in the CDR3. Trimming cost V 1 base and J 4 bases, with 7 bases left between them. This chain's CDR3 is CASSLEGSTEAFF. CDR3 nucleotides: TGTGCCAGCAGCTTAGAAGGTAGCACTGAAGCTTTCTTT.

The V call is TRBV7-3, the J call TRBJ1-1; tentative D call: TRBD1 (5 bases). The CDR3 loop spans 17 amino acids. Trimming cost V 2 bases and J 0 bases, with 16 bases left between them. Germline loops: CDR1 SGHTA, CDR2 FQGTGA. CDR3 region: CASSLYGGSYMNTEAFF. The CDR3 DNA is TGTGCCAGCAGCTTATACGGGGGGTCTTACATGAACACTGAAGCTTTCTTT.

The V gene is TRBV30, the J gene TRBJ2-7; 10 bases are shared with TRBD1. The ends lost 2 bases at V and 0 bases at J; junction bases unmatched: 1. Germline V gene sequence: CDR1 GTSNPN, CDR2 SVGIG (reference sequence). The CDR3 extends over 14 amino acids. The CDR3 reads CAWSRTGGSYEQYF. CDR3 coding DNA: TGTGCCTGGAGTAGGACAGGGGGCTCCTACGAGCAGTACTTC.

J is TRBJ2-7 and V is TRBV4-3; TRBD1 is a possible D gene (5 bases). V was cut by 4 bases and J by 3 bases, with 13 bases left in between. CDR1 and CDR2 (germline): LGHNA, YSLEER. The CDR3 runs to 14 residues. The CDR3 bases are TGCGCCAGCAGCCCCCAAGCCCAGGGCTACGAGCAGTACTTC. It codes for CASSPQAQGYEQYF.

This chain joins TRBV10-3 and TRBJ2-5; D might be TRBD1 or TRBD2, each matching 5 bases. Trimming pared 2 bases from V and 2 bases from J, leaving 9 bases between. CDR1 is ENHRY, CDR2 SYGVKD, per germline. The length of the CDR3 is 14 residues. CDR3 nucleotides: TGTGCCATCAGTGAGGGGGGTAGGCAAGAGACCCAGTACTTC. Protein sequence: CAISEGGRQETQYF.

This clone was detected only a few times. This sequence joins TRBV7-9 and TRBJ1-1; D gene ambiguous. Germline V lookup: CDR1 SEHNR, CDR2 FQNEAQ (reference sequence). V lost 1 base and J lost 0, with 12 bases in between. CDR3 length: 16 residues. CDR3 nucleotide sequence: TGTGCCAGCAGCTTAGATCCCGAGATCCTGAACACTGAAGCTTTCTTT. This translates into CASSLDPEILNTEAFF.

This chain joins TRBV9 and TRBJ2-5, with D perhaps matching TRBD1 (5 bases). The CDR3 sequence is 15 residues long. With 5 bases removed from V and 2 bases from J, the gap between germline ends came to 16 bases. The germline V gene has CDR1 SGDLS and CDR2 YYNGEE. CDR3 nucleotide sequence: TGTGCCAGCAGGAAAGGGGCAGGGCTGCAAGAGACCCAGTACTTC. Protein sequence: CASRKGAGLQETQYF.

The chain employs TRBV6-6 and TRBJ2-1, with 9 bases identical to TRBD1. This CDR3 region has 15 residues. The trim removed 0 bases at V and 9 bases at J, leaving 6 bases unmatched. Germline loops: CDR1 MNHNY, CDR2 SVGAGI (reference sequence). The CDR3 DNA is TGTGCCAGCAGTTACTCGGGGACAGGGAAAGGTGAGCAGTTCTTC. This encodes CASSYSGTGKGEQFF.

This chain uses TRBV15 with TRBJ2-1; possibly TRBD2 for D (6 bases). V lost 3 bases and J lost 6, with 12 bases in between. From germline, CDR1 is LNHNV and CDR2 YYDKDF (reference sequence). The length of the CDR3 is 14 residues. In nucleotides, the CDR3 is TGTGCCACCAGCAGGGACGGAGGGACCAATGAGCAGTTCTTC. This encodes CATSRDGGTNEQFF.

This chain uses TRBV10-3 with TRBJ1-1, with 8 bases that match TRBD1. The CDR3 loop spans 16 amino acids. V gave up 4 bases and J gave up 0 bases; unmatched junction bases: 7. CDR1 and CDR2 from the germline V gene are ENHRY and SYGVKD. The CDR3 protein is CAISAAGGLMNTEAFF. The CDR3 DNA follows: TGTGCCATCAGTGCGGCAGGGGGCCTTATGAACACTGAAGCTTTCTTT.

The rearrangement links TRBV5-6 to TRBJ2-5; a weak D match, TRBD2 (6 bases). This CDR3 spans 15 amino acids. Germline CDR1 reads SGHDT; CDR2 reads YYEEEE. The V end was cut by 4 bases, the J end by 5 bases, with 18 bases between. CDR3 region: CASSLGGSREETQYF. The DNA of the CDR3 is TGTGCCAGCAGCCTCGGTGGTTCTCGGGAGGAGACCCAGTACTTC. The complete variable domain, with remaining parts taken from reference TRBV5-6 and TRBJ2-5, reads DAGVTQSPTHLIKTRGQQVTLRCSPKSGHDTVSWYQQALGQGPQFIFQYYEEEERQRGNFPDRFSGHQFPNYSSELNVNALLLGDSALYLCASSLGGSREETQYFGPGTRLLVL.

The rearrangement uses TRBV7-8 and TRBJ2-7; possible D gene TRBD2, 7 bases. V shed 5 bases and J shed 0 bases, with 14 bases lying between them. The CDR3 totals 15 residues. Germline V gene lookup returns CDR1 SGHVS and CDR2 FQNEAQ. CDR3 DNA sequence: TGTGCCAGCAGCGGGGGGGGCGCCGACTCCTACGAGCAGTACTTC. Encoded protein: CASSGGGADSYEQYF.

Notes on this clone: The germline gene is not matched at one end of the junction; a read error may be the cause. This sequence joins TRBV7-3 and TRBJ2-3; TRBD2 matches at 7 bases. This CDR3 contains 13 residues. Germline lookup yields CDR1 SGHTA and CDR2 FQGTGA. CDR3 nucleotide sequence: TGTGCCAGCAGCCCGAATATTGGCCCACTAGCGCCGTTT. This gives the protein CASSPNIGPLAPF. The complete variable domain, with remaining parts taken from reference TRBV7-3 and TRBJ2-3, reads GAGVSQTPSNKVTEKGKYVELRCDPISGHTALYWYRQSLGQGPEFLIYFQGTGAADDSGLPNDRFFAVRPEGSVSTLKIQRTERGDSAVYLCASSPNIGPLAPFGPGTRLTVL.

The V and J genes are TRBV4-1 and TRBJ1-2; weak D call: TRBD1 (5 bases). Germline CDR1 reads MGHRA; CDR2 reads YSYEKL. The CDR3 runs 14 residues. V was pared by 0 bases and J by 4 bases, with 9 bases between. Written as DNA, the CDR3 is TGCGCCAGCAGCCAAGACAGGGTCGGCTATGGCTACACCTTC. Translated: CASSQDRVGYGYTF.

The chain is built from TRBV28 and TRBJ1-2; weak D call: TRBD1 (5 bases). Germline assignment: CDR1 MDHEN and CDR2 SYDVKM. V lost 8 bases, J lost 0 bases, and 13 bases lay in between. The CDR3 runs 14 residues. CDR3: CASSFQGPNYGYTF. As DNA, the CDR3 is TGTGCCAGCTCCTTTCAGGGACCTAACTATGGCTACACCTTC.

The V and J genes are TRBV4-3 and TRBJ2-2; D uncertain. Germline CDR1 and CDR2: LGHNA and YSLEER. CDR3 length: 16 residues. Trimming stripped 1 base from V and 2 bases from J, with 11 bases between. The CDR3 DNA reads TGCGCCAGCAGCCAAGGAACAACGGCTAACACCGGGGAGCTGTTTTTT. This encodes CASSQGTTANTGELFF.

The chain uses TRBV27 and TRBJ1-1; tentative D call: TRBD1 (5 bases). The CDR3 has 14 amino acids. Germline-derived CDR1 and CDR2 are MNHEY and SMNVEV (reference sequence). With 3 bases removed from V and 1 base from J, the gap between germline ends came to 9 bases. As DNA, the CDR3 is TGTGCCAGCAGTTTCGGGGGAACGAACACTGAAGCTTTCTTT. Encoded protein: CASSFGGTNTEAFF.

The chain links TRBV29-1 to TRBJ2-7, with 7 positions matching TRBD2. The CDR3 length is 13 residues. V lost 2 bases, J lost 3 bases, and 4 bases stayed unmatched. CDR1 and CDR2 from the germline V gene are SQVTM and ANQGSEA. CDR3 nucleotide sequence: TGCAGCGTTGAACCCGGGACTAACTACGAGCAGTACTTC. Its protein is CSVEPGTNYEQYF.

The chain recombines TRBV15 with TRBJ2-5, with D perhaps TRBD2 (6 bases). The V and J ends lost 4 bases and 5 bases respectively, with 17 bases between them. The CDR3 contains 15 residues. Germline V gives CDR1 LNHNV, CDR2 YYDKDF (reference sequence). The CDR3 DNA is TGTGCCACCAGCAACCCCGGGAGCCGGGCCGAGACCCAGTACTTC. It yields the protein CATSNPGSRAETQYF.

This chain connects TRBV18 to TRBJ2-6; D gene unclear. The CDR3 runs to 18 residues. The V end was cut by 4 bases, the J end by 5 bases, with 21 bases between. CDR1 and CDR2 from the germline V gene are KGHSH and LQKENI. Written as DNA, the CDR3 is TGTGCCAGCTCACTCTCTGAACATTTACAAAGTCGGGCCAACGTCCTGACTTTC. Protein product: CASSLSEHLQSRANVLTF.

This clone was seen only once. The chain has TRBV28 and TRBJ2-7, with a weak D call TRBD1 (5 bases). V was clipped by 2 bases and J by 3 bases, with 14 bases between them. The CDR3 contains 15 residues. Looked up from germline, CDR1 is MDHEN and CDR2 is SYDVKM. The CDR3 here is CASSLAPDSLYEQYF. The CDR3 DNA reads as TGTGCCAGCAGTTTAGCCCCAGACAGCCTCTACGAGCAGTACTTC.

This clone showed up just a few times. V is TRBV6-5 and J is TRBJ2-2; D may be TRBD1 or TRBD2 (5 bases each). The V gene's germline CDR1 is MNHEY and CDR2 SVGAGI. Trimming left V 2 bases short and J 5 bases short, with 6 bases between. The CDR3 has 13 amino acids. CDR3 sequence: CASSYGGTGELFF. As DNA, the CDR3 is TGTGCCAGCAGTTACGGGGGTACCGGGGAGCTGTTTTTT.

V is TRBV28 and J is TRBJ1-3, with D unresolved. Germline V CDR1 and CDR2: MDHEN, SYDVKM. The CDR3 sequence is 15 residues long. With 5 bases removed from V and 2 bases from J, the gap between germline ends came to 13 bases. The CDR3 bases are TGTGCCAGCAGTCCAGTAGGGAGAACTGGAAACACCATATATTTT. Its protein product is CASSPVGRTGNTIYF.

The chain carries TRBV23-1 and TRBJ2-1; D is unclear. TRBV23-1 is reported as an ORF; its role is uncertain. V was pared by 2 bases and J by 4 bases, with 18 bases between. The CDR3 loop spans 17 amino acids. The CDR3: CASSQPDGVRMYNEQFF. The CDR3 DNA reads TGCGCCAGCAGTCAACCGGATGGAGTTAGAATGTACAATGAGCAGTTCTTC.

The J gene is TRBJ2-1, the V gene TRBV4-2; 13 nucleotides match TRBD2. With V trimmed by 0 bases and J by 4 bases, 3 bases remained unmatched. CDR3 size: 17 residues. The germline CDR1 and CDR2 sequences are LGHNA and YNFKEQ. CDR3 loop: CASSQDRTSGSYNEQFF. The CDR3 DNA reads as TGTGCCAGCAGCCAAGATCGGACTAGCGGGAGTTACAATGAGCAGTTCTTC.

The chain combines TRBV27 with TRBJ2-1; D remains ambiguous. Looked up from germline, CDR1 is MNHEY and CDR2 is SMNVEV (reference sequence). This CDR3 has 10 residues. V was trimmed by 8 bases and J by 4 bases, leaving 3 bases between them. CDR3: CASGYNEQFF. For the CDR3, the DNA is TGTGCCAGCGGATACAATGAGCAGTTCTTC.